This TCR beta chain was found in a study of T-cell reconstitution after alpha-beta-depleted transplantation in children. The study's findings and limits: After transplant, at about two months, alpha-beta T cells were reportedly derived from several hundred expanded graft clones. Surviving thymic progenitors and recipient T cells were the source of high TCRbeta diversity at day 60 in some patients.

V was clipped by 7 bases and J by 9 bases; unmatched bases: 0. CDR1 KGHDR and CDR2 SFDVKD come from the germline V gene. The CDR3 loop spans 11 amino acids. This clonotype was seen more than once but under ten times. The antigen remains unidentified. Construction of the TCRbeta library involved unique molecular identifiers. Using its own MiXCR run on the PCR reads, TCRdb lists one record per CDR3 protein. The sample includes some 200,000 distinct CDR3 sequences, 7% to 9% of them seen just once. The J gene is TRBJ2-1, the V gene TRBV24-1; the match to TRBD2 covers 9 bases. This receptor was taken from a male patient under 10 years old who had a stem cell transplant for acute myeloid leukemia, so the T cells may come from the graft donor. This material consisted of PBMCs, mostly from graft donor cells, taken 360 days after TCRalphabeta/CD19-depleted stem cell transplant. The CDR3 protein is CATRAGGEQFF. DNA for the CDR3: TGTGCCACCAGAGCGGGAGGTGAGCAGTTCTTC.